One and the same sample provided the 6 T cell receptor beta chains below, sequenced in a study of blood T cells in healthy people across ages. PCR was performed a second time for about 7 to 11 cycles using a sample-barcoded 5' primer and a J-beta primer mix. TCRdb ran MiXCR on the 5' RACE reads and lists one entry per CDR3 protein. The table includes roughly 560,000 distinct CDR3 sequences, more than 20% detected once. The data were also submitted as part of a second study, on T cells of mothers and their children.

Sequenced sample: blood. The receptors here all came from a boy aged 10-17 years in good health.

The chain employs TRBV11-2 and TRBJ2-5; D is ambiguous. The CDR3 is made up of 14 amino acids. V dropped 1 base and J dropped 3 bases, with 9 bases sitting between them. Germline V lookup: CDR1 SGHAT, CDR2 FQNNGV. The CDR3 DNA follows: TGTGCCAGCAGCTTAGTGACTCTAAAAGAGACCCAGTACTTC. Its protein is CASSLVTLKETQYF.

This clonotype was observed a few times. The V call is TRBV10-3, the J call TRBJ2-5, with 9 bases identical to TRBD1. Germline trimming cut 3 bases from V and 4 bases from J; bases unmatched to any gene: 9. The length of the CDR3 is 16 residues. Per the germline V gene, CDR1 is ENHRY and CDR2 is SYGVKD. The CDR3 reads CAISDRGQGKGETQYF. The CDR3 region has the DNA TGTGCCATCAGTGACCGAGGACAGGGGAAGGGAGAGACCCAGTACTTC.

This clonotype has just a few counts. At one boundary the junction diverges from the germline segment, which might be a read error. The genes are TRBV6-6 and TRBJ2-2, with D possibly called TRBD1 or TRBD2 (5 bases each). The CDR3 has 13 amino acids. The germline gives CDR1 MNHNY, CDR2 SVGAGI (reference sequence). CDR3 loop: CASSYSVGRDLFF. CDR3 DNA sequence: TGTGCCAGCAGTTACTCCGTGGGCCGGGACCTGTTTTTT.

This clonotype was seen more than once but under ten times. The rearrangement joins TRBV7-3 to TRBJ2-1, with 12 bases that match TRBD1. Trimming took 2 bases from V and 2 from J; bases not matched to a gene: 7. Germline V CDR1 and CDR2: SGHTA, FQGTGA. The CDR3 is 18 residues long. CDR3 residues: CASSLYAGTGGTYNEQFF. The DNA of the CDR3 is TGTGCCAGCAGCTTATACGCCGGGACAGGGGGCACCTACAATGAGCAGTTCTTC.

The chain recombines TRBV7-9 with TRBJ1-3, with 10 bases identical to TRBD1. Germline V gene sequence: CDR1 SEHNR, CDR2 FQNEAQ (reference sequence). CDR3 size: 18 residues. After removal of 8 bases from V and 0 bases from J, the junction contained 13 bases not matched to a gene. CDR3 coding DNA: TGTGCCAGCGAAAAGGGACAGGGGTTCCCCTCCTCTGGAAACACCATATATTTT. Protein: CASEKGQGFPSSGNTIYF.

This clonotype was seen only a few times. V is TRBV25-1 and J is TRBJ1-1, with D maybe TRBD1 (6 bases). Looked up from germline, CDR1 is MGHDK and CDR2 is SYGVNS. V shed 7 bases and J shed 1 base, with 13 bases lying between them. The CDR3 runs to 14 residues. The CDR3 loop is CASKGGGENTEAFF. CDR3 bases: TGTGCCAGCAAAGGGGGAGGGGAGAACACTGAAGCTTTCTTT. Combining the CDR3 with reference TRBV25-1 and TRBJ1-1 gives the whole variable domain EADIYQTPRYLVIGTGKKITLECSQTMGHDKMYWYQQDPGMELHLIHYSYGVNSTEKGDLSSESTVSRIRTEHFPLTLESARPSHTSQYLCASKGGGENTEAFFGQGTRLTVV.